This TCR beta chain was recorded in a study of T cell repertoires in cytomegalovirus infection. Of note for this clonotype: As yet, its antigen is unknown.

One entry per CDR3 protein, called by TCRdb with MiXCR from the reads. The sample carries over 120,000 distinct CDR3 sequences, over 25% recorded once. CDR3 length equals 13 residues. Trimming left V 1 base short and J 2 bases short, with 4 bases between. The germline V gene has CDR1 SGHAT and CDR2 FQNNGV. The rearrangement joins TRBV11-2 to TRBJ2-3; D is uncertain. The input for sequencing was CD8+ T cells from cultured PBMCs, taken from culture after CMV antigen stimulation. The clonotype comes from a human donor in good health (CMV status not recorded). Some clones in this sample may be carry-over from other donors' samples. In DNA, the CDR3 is TGTGCCAGCAGCTTAGTATTCACAGATACGCAGTATTTT. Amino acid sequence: CASSLVFTDTQYF.